Below are 23 T cell receptor beta chains sequenced from a single sample in a study of OX40 agonist ivuxolimab in advanced cancers. The protocol was immunoSEQ multiplex PCR, while the TCRdb copy is restricted to in-frame clones and leaves out a portion. This table holds about 48,000 clones, 92% found once. This sample comprised CD4+ or CD8+ T cells sorted from blood, obtained in a trial of the OX40 agonist ivuxolimab. These receptors all stem from an adult with an advanced solid tumor such as melanoma, head and neck, liver or kidney cancer.

The V gene is TRBV13, the J gene TRBJ1-2; D gene unclear. The CDR3 consists of 19 residues. V lost 0 bases and J lost 6, with 26 bases in between. In germline, CDR1 is PRHDT, CDR2 FYEKMQ (reference sequence). CDR3: CASSLGQNPLGGKDDGYTF. The DNA of the CDR3 is TGTGCCAGCAGCTTAGGCCAGAACCCACTCGGAGGAAAAGATGATGGCTACACCTTC.

This chain connects TRBV6-1 to TRBJ2-5; D possibly corresponds to TRBD2 (6 bases). The J call may not be correct, given that the DNA end is closer to TRBJ2-7. The CDR3 runs to 15 residues. Germline-derived CDR1 and CDR2 are MNHNS and SASEGT. CDR3 sequence reads: CASSEFTSPSYEQYF. CDR3 coding DNA: TGTGCCAGCAGTGAATTTACTAGCCCGTCCTACGAGCAGTACTTC.

The J gene is TRBJ2-5, the V gene TRBV30, with TRBD2 matching 13 bases. J lost 5 bases, V lost 2 bases, and 8 bases had no gene match. From germline, CDR1 is GTSNPN and CDR2 SVGIG (reference sequence). The CDR3 runs to 16 residues. The CDR3 is CAWSLGTSGKGETQYF. DNA for the CDR3: TGTGCCTGGAGTCTTGGGACTAGCGGGAAGGGGGAGACCCAGTACTTC.

The CDR3 DNA reads TGTGCCAGCAGTTTTAGAACTTTACAGGGTCTTCGGGACACTGAAGCTTTCTTT. Translated: CASSFRTLQGLRDTEAFF. This sequence joins TRBV27 and TRBJ1-1, with D tentatively TRBD1 (6 bases). CDR1 is MNHEY, CDR2 SMNVEV, per germline (reference sequence). The V end was cut by 3 bases, the J end by 3 bases, with 23 bases between. This CDR3 comprises 18 residues.

This clone has a handful of counts. J is TRBJ2-3 and V is TRBV6-4; D is possibly TRBD2 (5 bases). The CDR3 spans 14 residues. V was clipped by 3 bases and J by 4 bases, with 11 bases between them. Per germline, CDR1 MRHNA and CDR2 SNTAGT. CDR3 in amino acids: CASSESEEADTQYF. The CDR3 bases are TGTGCCAGCAGTGAATCTGAGGAGGCAGATACGCAGTATTTT.

The chain couples TRBV5-1 to TRBJ2-7; D is possibly TRBD1 or TRBD2 (5 bases each). The germline V gene encodes CDR1 SGHRS and CDR2 YFSETQ. CDR3 size: 15 residues. V was cut by 0 bases and J by 3 bases, with 13 bases left in between. The DNA of the CDR3 is TGCGCCAGCAGCTTGGGTTCAGGGAGTTTCTACGAGCAGTACGTC. Amino acids: CASSLGSGSFYEQYV.

V and J are TRBV10-1 and TRBJ2-7; D is uncertain. Trimming shortened V by 0 bases and J by 7 bases, and 10 bases separated the two germline ends. The CDR3 is made up of 13 amino acids. Germline values: CDR1 WNHNN, CDR2 SYGVQD (reference sequence). CDR3 region: CASSESNLGEQYF. In DNA form, the CDR3 reads TGCGCCAGCAGTGAGTCGAACCTCGGGGAGCAGTACTTC.

CDR3 DNA: TGCGCCAGCAGCACCCGGGACAACGCTTTGGATTGCGGCTACACCTTC. Its protein is CASSTRDNALDCGYTF. The chain is built from TRBV4-1 and TRBJ1-2; TRBD1 might be the D (6 bases). CDR1 MGHRA and CDR2 YSYEKL come from the germline V gene. The CDR3 sequence is 16 residues long. Trimming removed 5 bases at V and 8 bases at J, with 24 bases between.

The V gene is TRBV19, the J gene TRBJ1-6, with D possibly TRBD1 on 5 matching bases. V dropped 6 bases and J dropped 4 bases, with 10 bases sitting between them. CDR1 is LNHDA and CDR2 is SQIVND in the germline V gene (reference sequence). This CDR3 region has 14 residues. The CDR3 loop is CASSTQVYNSPLHF. For the CDR3, the DNA is TGTGCCAGTAGCACACAGGTGTATAATTCACCCCTCCACTTT.

V and J are TRBV4-1 and TRBJ2-2; 11 bases map to TRBD2. Germline CDR1 MGHRA, CDR2 YSYEKL. This CDR3 contains 18 residues. The V and J ends lost 9 bases and 1 base, in that order; junction bases with no gene match: 13. Here the CDR3 DNA reads TGCGCCAGTCGTAGAGGGCTAGCGGGGGGCCTGAACACCGGGGAGCTGTTTTTT. Its protein is CASRRGLAGGLNTGELFF.

The rearrangement joins TRBV10-3 to TRBJ2-4, with unresolved D. Germline CDR1 is ENHRY and CDR2 is SYGVKD. Trimming stripped 8 bases from V and 0 bases from J, with 8 bases between. This CDR3 comprises 13 residues. The chain's CDR3 is CAILDLAKNIQYF. The CDR3 coding sequence is TGTGCCATCCTAGATCTAGCCAAAAACATTCAGTACTTC.

Worth noting for this clone: The junction differs from germline at one of its ends, possibly a read error. The chain employs TRBV28 and TRBJ2-5, with D hard to call. The CDR3 covers 13 residues. In germline, CDR1 is MDHEN, CDR2 SYDVKM. This CDR3 reads CASLRADQETQYF. The CDR3 nucleotides read TGCGCCTCATTAAGGGCGGACCAAGAGACCCAGTACTTC.

The genes are TRBV7-3 and TRBJ2-1, with TRBD1 matching over 9 bases. The V gene end was trimmed by 5 bases and the J gene end by 4 bases; junction bases not matched to a gene: 21. The CDR3 has 20 amino acids. The V gene's germline CDR1 is SGHTA and CDR2 FQGTGA. For the CDR3, the DNA is TGTGCCAGCAGCCCAAACGGGTACAGGGGGCTGGGCAGTAGTTACAATGAGCAGTTCTTC. Protein product: CASSPNGYRGLGSSYNEQFF. The full variable domain, rest sourced from reference TRBV7-3 and TRBJ2-1, is GAGVSQTPSNKVTEKGKYVELRCDPISGHTALYWYRQSLGQGPEFLIYFQGTGAADDSGLPNDRFFAVRPEGSVSTLKIQRTERGDSAVYLCASSPNGYRGLGSSYNEQFFGPGTRLTVL.

The V call is TRBV6-5, the J call TRBJ1-5; tentative D call: TRBD1 (5 bases). The CDR3 loop spans 13 amino acids. Germline V gives CDR1 MNHEY, CDR2 SVGAGI. Deletions cut 8 bases from V and 3 bases from J, with 11 bases between. The DNA of the CDR3 is TGTGCCAGCTCGGCAGGGATCAATCAGCCCCAGCATTTT. Its protein is CASSAGINQPQHF.

This rearrangement joins TRBV5-6 to TRBJ2-3; 10 positions match TRBD2. CDR1 and CDR2 from the germline V gene are SGHDT and YYEEEE. V lost 3 bases and J lost 4; bases outside the gene matches: 8. This CDR3 contains 16 residues. In nucleotides, the CDR3 is TGTGCCAGCAGCTCTTCTAGCGGGGGACGGGCAGATACGCAGTATTTT. It specifies CASSSSSGGRADTQYF. Looking up the rest from reference TRBV5-6 and TRBJ2-3 gives the full variable domain: DAGVTQSPTHLIKTRGQQVTLRCSPKSGHDTVSWYQQALGQGPQFIFQYYEEEERQRGNFPDRFSGHQFPNYSSELNVNALLLGDSALYLCASSSSSGGRADTQYFGPGTRLTVL.

V usage is TRBV28 and J usage is TRBJ1-4; the D is unclear. The CDR3 sequence is 14 residues long. V gave up 3 bases and J gave up 4 bases, with 9 bases separating them. Germline CDR1 and CDR2: MDHEN and SYDVKM. The chain's CDR3 is CASSLRRVNEKLFF. DNA for the CDR3: TGTGCCAGCAGTTTGAGGAGGGTTAATGAAAAACTGTTTTTT.

This clone was seen only once. The CDR3 nucleotides read TGTGCCAGCAGCTTGGAGGCAGGGCCTGGCTACACCTTC. Translation gives CASSLEAGPGYTF. The chain carries TRBV5-4 and TRBJ1-2; possible D gene TRBD1, 5 bases. Germline assignment: CDR1 SGHNT and CDR2 YYREEE (reference sequence). The CDR3 loop spans 13 amino acids. The V end was cut by 0 bases, the J end by 7 bases, with 10 bases between.

The J gene is TRBJ1-3, the V gene TRBV5-4; 11 bases map to TRBD1. Per the germline V gene, CDR1 is SGHNT and CDR2 is YYREEE (reference sequence). After removal of 4 bases from V and 2 bases from J, the junction contained 8 bases not matched to a gene. The CDR3 consists of 17 residues. The CDR3 loop is CASSMGQGVRTGNTIYF. As DNA, the CDR3 is TGTGCCAGCAGCATGGGACAGGGGGTGAGAACTGGAAACACCATATATTTT.

The V and J genes are TRBV5-6 and TRBJ1-1; no clear D. The CDR3 runs 13 residues. The V end lost 2 bases, the J end lost 1 base, and 6 bases lay between the germline ends. Germline V gene sequence: CDR1 SGHDT, CDR2 YYEEEE. This chain's CDR3 is CASSFAANTEAFF. CDR3 bases: TGTGCCAGCAGCTTCGCAGCGAACACTGAAGCTTTCTTT.

The chain links TRBV9 to TRBJ2-5; 8 bases map to TRBD1. J gave up 4 bases and V 0 bases, and 5 bases lay outside the gene matches. Germline V lookup: CDR1 SGDLS, CDR2 YYNGEE. CDR3 length: 15 amino acids. The CDR3, as DNA: TGTGCCAGCAGCGTAGCCCAGGGGGCGGGAGAGACCCAGTACTTC. Protein sequence: CASSVAQGAGETQYF.

This chain uses TRBV7-9 with TRBJ1-3; D gene ambiguous. This CDR3 spans 10 amino acids. Trimming shortened V by 1 base and J by 8 bases, and 0 bases separated the two germline ends. The germline V gene encodes CDR1 SEHNR and CDR2 FQNEAQ (reference sequence). The CDR3 DNA reads as TGTGCCAGCAGCTTAGACACCATATATTTT. It yields the protein CASSLDTIYF.

CDR3 loop: CASSLVRGGYNEQFF. The CDR3 DNA is TGTGCCAGCAGCTTAGTAAGGGGGGGCTACAATGAGCAGTTCTTC. This chain joins TRBV7-9 and TRBJ2-1, with a weak D call TRBD2 (7 bases). The germline V gene encodes CDR1 SEHNR and CDR2 FQNEAQ (reference sequence). The CDR3 is 15 amino acids. Trimming removed 1 base at V and 3 bases at J, with 10 bases between.

The gene calls are TRBV19 and TRBJ1-1; the D is unclear. Trimming stripped 10 bases from V and 1 base from J, with 13 bases between. The CDR3 runs 13 residues. CDR1 and CDR2 from the germline V gene are LNHDA and SQIVND (reference sequence). The CDR3 loop reads CATTQPRNTEAFF. The CDR3 coding sequence is TGTGCCACCACACAACCGCGGAACACTGAAGCTTTCTTT.